The 22 T cell receptor beta chains in this list originate from one sample, sequenced in a study of molecular identifiers for immune sequencing clone quantification. One entry per CDR3 protein results from TCRdb running MiXCR on the PCR reads. The sample consists of about 510,000 distinct CDR3 sequences, 25% of them appearing once. The material sequenced was naive CD8+ T cells from blood, with Jurkat cell RNA spiked in. Subset reported: FACS-sorted CD8+CD4-CCR7+CD45RA+ naive T cells. These receptors were obtained from a human donor in good health. Some libraries in this study had Jurkat cell RNA spiked in.

This clonotype was observed many times. J is TRBJ2-7 and V is TRBV7-9; D remains unclear. This CDR3 is 15 amino acids long. The V end was cut by 1 base, the J end by 2 bases, with 12 bases between. Germline V gene sequence: CDR1 SEHNR, CDR2 FQNEAQ (reference sequence). The CDR3 bases are TGTGCCAGCAGCTTAGGGACCGCGTCGACCTACGAGCAGTACTTC. As protein: CASSLGTASTYEQYF.

Regarding this clonotype: One junction end disagrees with the germline gene, perhaps due to a read error. This sequence joins TRBV7-3 and TRBJ2-2, with D perhaps TRBD1 or TRBD2 (5 bases each). The length of the CDR3 is 13 residues. Germline lookup yields CDR1 SGHTA and CDR2 FQGTGA. The CDR3 DNA reads TGTGCCAGCAGCTTATCGGGGCCCGGGGAGCTGCTTTTT. Translating gives CASSLSGPGELLF. Drawing the rest from reference TRBV7-3 and TRBJ2-2, the complete variable domain is GAGVSQTPSNKVTEKGKYVELRCDPISGHTALYWYRQSLGQGPEFLIYFQGTGAADDSGLPNDRFFAVRPEGSVSTLKIQRTERGDSAVYLCASSLSGPGELLFGEGSRLTVL.

DNA for the CDR3: TGCGCCAGCAGCCACTCAGGGAGTTCGGACCAGTACTTC. Its translation is CASSHSGSSDQYF. V and J are TRBV4-1 and TRBJ2-5; D might be TRBD1 or TRBD2, each matching 5 bases. Trimming took off 3 bases at V and 10 bases at J, with 15 bases between the two ends. This CDR3 has 13 amino acids. Germline CDR1 MGHRA, CDR2 YSYEKL.

This clonotype turned up a few times. The chain employs TRBV5-1 and TRBJ2-7, with 7 bases fitting TRBD1. This CDR3 region has 15 residues. Germline values: CDR1 SGHRS, CDR2 YFSETQ. The V segment lost 4 bases and the J segment 6 bases; nucleotides outside the gene matches: 13. The CDR3 loop reads CASSERTGLWGEQYF. The CDR3, as DNA: TGCGCCAGCAGCGAACGGACAGGACTCTGGGGCGAGCAGTACTTC.

The sample holds a few counts of this clonotype. The rearrangement links TRBV9 to TRBJ1-6; D not resolved. Germline CDR1 and CDR2: SGDLS and YYNGEE. The length of the CDR3 is 13 residues. The germline V and J ends were trimmed by 3 bases and 14 bases, with 15 bases remaining between them. The CDR3 nucleotides are TGTGCCAGCAGCGACGACACCCACCCGTCCCTCCACTTT. Translated: CASSDDTHPSLHF.

Regarding this clonotype: A read error is possible here, since a much larger clone lies one base away. This chain connects TRBV6-5 to TRBJ1-5; the D is unclear. The CDR3 extends over 15 amino acids. Germline V lookup: CDR1 MNHEY, CDR2 SVGAGI. The CDR3, as DNA: TGTGCCTGCAGCCCCTCGACGCAGTACAATCAGCCCCAGCATTTT. Translating it yields CACSPSTQYNQPQHF.

Notes on this clonotype: A read error may produce the germline difference seen at one junction end. CDR3 DNA: TGTGCCAGCAGTTTAGCCGGGACACAAACTAACTATCGCTACACCTTC. This encodes CASSLAGTQTNYRYTF. The chain has TRBV6-1 and TRBJ1-2; D is possibly TRBD1 (6 bases). Germline V gives CDR1 MNHNS, CDR2 SASEGT. The CDR3 has 16 amino acids.

The V and J genes are TRBV29-1 and TRBJ2-1; D remains unclear. Trimming took off 4 bases at V and 8 bases at J, with 6 bases between the two ends. Germline V gene sequence: CDR1 SQVTM, CDR2 ANQGSEA. The CDR3 loop spans 10 amino acids. The CDR3 region is CSVAPDEQFF. As DNA, the CDR3 is TGCAGCGTTGCCCCGGATGAGCAGTTCTTC.

This clonotype came up many times. The chain couples TRBV4-1 to TRBJ1-1; the D is unclear. Germline CDR1 is MGHRA and CDR2 is YSYEKL. Trimming took 0 bases from V and 7 from J, leaving 9 bases between them. This CDR3 spans 13 amino acids. The CDR3 DNA follows: TGCGCCAGCAGCCAAGAATCACAGATTGAAGCTTTCTTT. Its translation is CASSQESQIEAFF.

This clonotype was observed a few times. The chain has TRBV20-1 and TRBJ2-7; D might be TRBD2 (5 bases). The length of the CDR3 is 14 residues. Germline CDR1 DFQATT, CDR2 SNEGSKA (reference sequence). V lost 0 bases to trimming and J lost 5 bases, with 14 bases between them. CDR3 residues: CSARDLSGSHEQYF. The CDR3 nucleotides read TGCAGTGCTAGAGATCTGTCGGGGTCCCACGAGCAGTACTTC.

This clonotype was counted ten times or more. The chain recombines TRBV6-5 with TRBJ1-1; D is possibly TRBD1 (5 bases). CDR1 and CDR2 from the germline V gene are MNHEY and SVGAGI. The CDR3 is 17 amino acids. Trimming shortened V by 5 bases and J by 0 bases, and 19 bases separated the two germline ends. The CDR3 DNA reads TGTGCCAGCAGTACCGGGGGAATCCAGTGGCTGAACACTGAAGCTTTCTTT. Protein: CASSTGGIQWLNTEAFF.

There are a few counts of this clonotype. V is TRBV6-2 or TRBV6-3 and J is TRBJ2-1; TRBD1 matches at 8 bases. J was trimmed by 2 bases and V by 6 bases; bases with no gene match: 6. The germline V gene has CDR1 MNHEY and CDR2 SVGEGT. The CDR3 loop spans 15 amino acids. The CDR3 is CASSYSDRAYNEQFF. The DNA for the CDR3 is TGTGCCAGCAGCTATTCGGACAGGGCCTACAATGAGCAGTTCTTC.

This clonotype appeared a few times. The chain employs TRBV28 and TRBJ2-1; D not resolved. CDR3 length: 15 amino acids. The V end was cut by 6 bases, the J end by 4 bases, with 16 bases between. From germline, CDR1 is MDHEN and CDR2 SYDVKM. CDR3 sequence (DNA): TGTGCCAGCAGGTCCGAGGAGTCGGGTTACAATGAGCAGTTCTTC. This translates into CASRSEESGYNEQFF.

The V gene is TRBV7-2, the J gene TRBJ2-2; D uncertain. This CDR3 spans 15 amino acids. CDR1 and CDR2 from the germline V gene are SGHTA and FQGNSA. V lost 5 bases and J 3 bases, leaving 13 bases between the germline ends. CDR3 DNA sequence: TGTGCCAGCAGCCTCCGTTGGACGGACACCGGGGAGCTGTTTTTT. Amino acid sequence: CASSLRWTDTGELFF.

This clonotype has just a few counts. This chain joins TRBV11-2 and TRBJ2-3; 10 bases match TRBD2. CDR1 and CDR2 from the germline V gene are SGHAT and FQNNGV. The J segment lost 2 bases and the V segment lost 1 base, leaving 9 bases of the junction unmatched. The CDR3 consists of 18 residues. DNA of the CDR3: TGTGCCAGCAGCTTAGGTCTAGCGGGGGCTCTTATCACAGATACGCAGTATTTT. Amino acids: CASSLGLAGALITDTQYF.

This clonotype came up many times. The chain is built from TRBV11-2 and TRBJ2-2; TRBD2 matches at 10 bases. The CDR3 length is 18 residues. The ends lost 5 bases at V and 7 bases at J; junction bases unmatched: 16. Germline V gene sequence: CDR1 SGHAT, CDR2 FQNNGV. CDR3 loop: CASSDSVRLAGAIGELFF. Written as DNA, the CDR3 is TGTGCCAGCAGCGATAGCGTCCGGCTAGCGGGAGCTATCGGGGAGCTGTTTTTT.

This clonotype was seen repeatedly, ten times or more. J is TRBJ1-1 and V is TRBV30; D uncertain. The CDR3 is 13 residues long. V was clipped by 3 bases and J by 1 base, with 9 bases between them. The germline gives CDR1 GTSNPN, CDR2 SVGIG (reference sequence). The CDR3, as DNA: TGTGCCTGGAGCCACCACCGGAACACTGAAGCTTTCTTT. It yields the protein CAWSHHRNTEAFF.

In the case of this clonotype: A much larger clone lies a single base off, so this may be a read error. V and J are TRBV2 and TRBJ2-2, with 11 bases aligning to TRBD2. Germline CDR1 and CDR2: SNHLY and FYNNEI. This CDR3 comprises 15 residues. The CDR3 loop is CAGSPGTSGTGELFF. DNA for the CDR3: TGTGCCGGCAGCCCCGGGACTAGCGGCACCGGGGAGCTGTTTTTT.

The sample holds many counts of this clonotype. The chain joins TRBV20-1 to TRBJ2-7; D possibly uses TRBD1 or TRBD2 (5 bases each). The germline V gene has CDR1 DFQATT and CDR2 SNEGSKA (reference sequence). CDR3 size: 15 residues. V was clipped by 3 bases and J by 0 bases, with 15 bases between them. The CDR3 DNA reads as TGCAGTGCTAGGGGGGACGCTACTAGCTCCTACGAGCAGTACTTC. Its protein is CSARGDATSSYEQYF.

This clonotype came up a few times. The rearrangement links TRBV12-3 or TRBV12-4 to TRBJ1-2; weak D call: TRBD1 (5 bases). V shed 5 bases and J shed 0 bases, with 22 bases lying between them. The CDR3 has 18 residues. Written as DNA, the CDR3 is TGTGCCAGCAGTCCGACAGTGCACCTAAGCGAGGCTAACTATGGCTACACCTTC. Residues: CASSPTVHLSEANYGYTF.

This clonotype was picked up many times. In DNA form, the CDR3 reads TGTGCCAGCAGTTCCCGAACTAGCGGGGTCTGGTACGAGCAGTACTTC. Translating gives CASSSRTSGVWYEQYF. The gene calls are TRBV27 and TRBJ2-7; TRBD2 matches at 10 bases. CDR1 and CDR2 (germline): MNHEY, SMNVEV (reference sequence). CDR3 size: 16 residues. Losses at the gene ends were 4 bases for V and 4 bases for J; bases not matched to a gene: 10.

Details on this clonotype: A much larger clone lies one base from this, so it may be a read error. V and J are TRBV2 and TRBJ2-5; tentative D call: TRBD1 (5 bases). Germline assignment: CDR1 SNHLY and CDR2 FYNNEI. CDR3 length equals 14 residues. CDR3 sequence: CASSDQGSQGTQYF. The CDR3 bases are TGTGCCAGCAGTGATCAGGGCTCCCAAGGGACCCAGTACTTC.